Shown below are 27 T cell receptor beta chains from a single sample sequenced in a study of blood T cell repertoires in COVID-19. Profiling relied on immunoSEQ multiplex PCR, and the TCRdb table lists in-frame clones only, not all of them. The data contain more than 100,000 clones, around 85% of them singletons. Sequencing was done on a sample of peripheral blood. The receptors stem from an elderly woman with acute or convalescent COVID-19.

This clone was seen a handful of times. The chain employs TRBV11-2 and TRBJ1-5; 7 positions match TRBD1. This CDR3 region has 15 residues. From germline, CDR1 is SGHAT and CDR2 FQNNGV. Losses at the gene ends were 5 bases for V and 6 bases for J; bases not matched to a gene: 10. The CDR3 DNA follows: TGTGCCAGCAGCGACATAGGGGGCGCCGGTCAGCCCCAGCATTTT. Encoded protein: CASSDIGGAGQPQHF.

The V call is TRBV18, the J call TRBJ2-2, with TRBD2 matching 8 bases. Trimming cost V 1 base and J 0 bases; bases outside gene matches: 7. Germline CDR1 reads KGHSH; CDR2 reads LQKENI. The CDR3 loop spans 18 amino acids. The CDR3 region is CASSPRGLAGTNTGELFF. DNA of the CDR3: TGTGCCAGCTCACCACGCGGGCTAGCGGGTACGAACACCGGGGAGCTGTTTTTT.

The V call is TRBV5-1, the J call TRBJ2-3; D call uncertain. The CDR3 extends over 13 amino acids. V lost 2 bases and J lost 2, with 6 bases in between. Germline CDR1 reads SGHRS; CDR2 reads YFSETQ. The CDR3 DNA sequence: TGCGCCAGCAGCTTACAAGACACAGATACGCAGTATTTT. Translating it yields CASSLQDTDTQYF.

J is TRBJ2-7 and V is TRBV4-3, with TRBD1 identical over 10 bases. Germline values: CDR1 LGHNA, CDR2 YSLEER. After removal of 0 bases from V and 4 bases from J, the junction contained 6 bases not matched to a gene. The CDR3 totals 16 residues. CDR3 amino acids: CASSQDRTGGRYEQYF. The CDR3 DNA sequence: TGCGCCAGCAGCCAAGATAGGACAGGGGGTAGGTACGAGCAGTACTTC.

This clone was observed a handful of times. CDR3 sequence reads: CASSRDGRGEKLFF. The CDR3 DNA reads as TGTGCCAGCAGCCGGGACGGGCGGGGTGAAAAACTGTTTTTT. The chain employs TRBV7-2 and TRBJ1-4, with TRBD1 as a possible D gene (5 bases). V dropped 5 bases and J dropped 7 bases, with 14 bases sitting between them. The CDR3 consists of 14 residues. CDR1 and CDR2 (germline): SGHTA, FQGNSA.

The chain carries TRBV4-1 and TRBJ1-2; D not certain. Germline lookup yields CDR1 MGHRA and CDR2 YSYEKL. The CDR3 consists of 13 residues. Trimming cost V 5 bases and J 0 bases, with 7 bases left between them. For the CDR3, the DNA is TGCGCCAGCAGCATAACTCCTAACTATGGCTACACCTTC. As protein: CASSITPNYGYTF.

In its sample, this clone was seen once. The V call is TRBV19, the J call TRBJ1-1; D gene uncertain. The CDR3 runs to 15 residues. The V gene lost 9 bases and the J gene lost 3 bases, with 20 bases spanning the gap. Germline CDR1 reads LNHDA; CDR2 reads SQIVND (reference sequence). The CDR3 loop reads CARFGEFTMDTEAFF. As DNA, the CDR3 is TGTGCCAGATTTGGAGAGTTCACTATGGACACTGAAGCTTTCTTT. Full variable domain (remainder filled in from reference TRBV19 and TRBJ1-1): DGGITQSPKYLFRKEGQNVTLSCEQNLNHDAMYWYRQDPGQGLRLIYYSQIVNDFQKGDIAEGYSVSREKKESFPLTVTSAQKNPTAFYLCARFGEFTMDTEAFFGQGTRLTVV.

The chain combines TRBV5-1 with TRBJ2-1, with 11 positions matching TRBD2. Germline V gene data show CDR1 as SGHRS and CDR2 as YFSETQ. CDR3 length: 14 residues. Trimming took 4 bases from V and 10 from J; bases not matched to a gene: 7. CDR3 DNA sequence: TGCGCCAGCAGCCCTGGCACTAGCGGGAGAGAGCAGTTCTTC. Residues: CASSPGTSGREQFF.

This clone was observed a single time. This chain uses TRBV4-3 with TRBJ1-1, with unresolved D. The V gene's germline CDR1 is LGHNA and CDR2 YSLEER. The CDR3 is made up of 12 amino acids. Trimming took 4 bases from V and 9 from J, leaving 12 bases between them. The CDR3 region is CASSPSGGKAFF. The CDR3 DNA sequence: TGCGCCAGCAGCCCGTCGGGAGGGAAAGCTTTCTTT.

The gene calls are TRBV9 and TRBJ2-7; TRBD1 is a possible D gene (5 bases). Germline values: CDR1 SGDLS, CDR2 YYNGEE. The CDR3 length is 14 residues. Trimming removed 3 bases at V and 0 bases at J, with 10 bases between. Written as DNA, the CDR3 is TGTGCCAGCAGCGCTTTGACAGACTCCTACGAGCAGTACTTC. Translation gives CASSALTDSYEQYF.

The chain links TRBV3-1 (or the pseudogene TRBV3-2) to TRBJ1-3, with TRBD1 matching 7 bases. V trimming: 5 bases; J trimming: 1 base; junction bases outside the gene matches: 5. This CDR3 region has 15 residues. Germline CDR1 and CDR2: LGHDT and YNNKEL (reference sequence). CDR3: CASSKAGGSGNTIYF. CDR3 DNA sequence: TGTGCCAGCAGCAAAGCAGGGGGATCTGGAAACACCATATATTTT.

The chain combines TRBV7-9 with TRBJ1-2; TRBD1 matches at 7 bases. CDR1 and CDR2 from the germline V gene are SEHNR and FQNEAQ (reference sequence). V lost 6 bases and J lost 3; bases outside the gene matches: 7. The CDR3 is 14 amino acids. CDR3: CASREGAAHYGYTF. The CDR3 DNA is TGTGCCAGCAGGGAGGGGGCCGCGCACTATGGCTACACCTTC.

The V gene is TRBV25-1, the J gene TRBJ1-3, with D tentatively TRBD1 (6 bases). The CDR3 sequence is 15 residues long. The germline V gene encodes CDR1 MGHDK and CDR2 SYGVNS. V gave up 3 bases and J gave up 3 bases, with 12 bases separating them. The CDR3 loop reads CASSDSRGGGNTIYF. CDR3 nucleotides: TGTGCCAGCAGTGATTCGAGGGGGGGTGGAAACACCATATATTTT. The full variable domain, completed using reference TRBV25-1 and TRBJ1-3, is EADIYQTPRYLVIGTGKKITLECSQTMGHDKMYWYQQDPGMELHLIHYSYGVNSTEKGDLSSESTVSRIRTEHFPLTLESARPSHTSQYLCASSDSRGGGNTIYFGEGSWLTVV.

The chain is built from TRBV29-1 and TRBJ2-3; D may be TRBD2 (5 bases). V lost 4 bases, J lost 0 bases, and 8 bases lay in between. Germline lookup yields CDR1 SQVTM and CDR2 ANQGSEA. The CDR3 runs to 13 residues. This CDR3 reads CSVGLASTDTQYF. The CDR3 nucleotides are TGCAGCGTTGGGCTAGCCAGCACAGATACGCAGTATTTT.

The V gene is TRBV2, the J gene TRBJ1-2, with no clear D. The CDR3 has 13 amino acids. Trimming took off 1 base at V and 2 bases at J, with 5 bases between the two ends. Germline CDR1 is SNHLY and CDR2 is FYNNEI. CDR3: CASSEGRNYGYTF. The CDR3 DNA follows: TGTGCCAGCAGTGAAGGGAGGAACTATGGCTACACCTTC.

The genes are TRBV10-2 and TRBJ1-5; D remains ambiguous. Looked up from germline, CDR1 is WSHSY and CDR2 is SAAADI. The CDR3 sequence is 14 residues long. The germline V and J ends were trimmed by 0 bases and 5 bases, with 8 bases remaining between them. CDR3: CASSESVSYQPQHF. The CDR3 DNA sequence: TGCGCCAGCAGTGAGTCCGTCAGTTATCAGCCCCAGCATTTT.

The rearrangement joins TRBV10-1 to TRBJ2-5, with D possibly TRBD1 on 6 matching bases. Germline CDR1 is WNHNN and CDR2 is SYGVQD (reference sequence). The CDR3 runs to 16 residues. Trimming removed 0 bases at V and 5 bases at J, with 16 bases between. The CDR3 coding sequence is TGCGCCAGCAGTGAGTCGAGACAGGCGGTAGCGGAGACCCAGTACTTC. This gives the protein CASSESRQAVAETQYF.

This clone was picked up a small number of times. The genes are TRBV27 and TRBJ1-5; no clear D. Germline V gene lookup returns CDR1 MNHEY and CDR2 SMNVEV (reference sequence). With 4 bases removed from V and 10 bases from J, the gap between germline ends came to 14 bases. This CDR3 region has 13 residues. This chain's CDR3 is CASSSSILRPQHF. DNA for the CDR3: TGTGCCAGCAGTTCCTCTATCCTCCGACCCCAGCATTTT.

CDR3 loop: CASSTGTGVTGELFF. For the CDR3, the DNA is TGCGCCAGCAGCACCGGGACAGGGGTCACCGGGGAGCTGTTTTTT. The genes are TRBV5-1 and TRBJ2-2, with 10 nucleotides matching TRBD1. Trimming cost V 4 bases and J 4 bases; bases outside gene matches: 4. The CDR3 consists of 15 residues. Germline CDR1 is SGHRS and CDR2 is YFSETQ.

This rearrangement joins TRBV27 to TRBJ2-2; D unclear. The CDR3 loop spans 15 amino acids. V was cut by 4 bases and J by 0 bases, with 9 bases left in between. Germline V gives CDR1 MNHEY, CDR2 SMNVEV (reference sequence). The CDR3 nucleotides are TGTGCCAGCAGTTGGAGACGTACGAACACCGGGGAGCTGTTTTTT. Its translation: CASSWRRTNTGELFF.

The V gene is TRBV5-8, the J gene TRBJ2-4; D perhaps matches TRBD1 (6 bases). Trimming removed 4 bases from V and 0 bases from J, with 14 bases in between. This CDR3 is 16 amino acids long. Germline V gene sequence: CDR1 SGHTS, CDR2 YDEGEE. The CDR3 nucleotides read TGTGCCAGCAGCACCGGACAGCCTCTAGCCAAAAACATTCAGTACTTC. Protein sequence: CASSTGQPLAKNIQYF.

The chain joins TRBV5-1 to TRBJ2-5; 11 bases are a match to TRBD1. The CDR3 spans 16 residues. Germline V gene sequence: CDR1 SGHRS, CDR2 YFSETQ. V gave up 4 bases and J gave up 2 bases; unmatched junction bases: 7. The CDR3, as DNA: TGCGCCAGCAGCCCCAGGGGGACAGGGGGGCAAGAGACCCAGTACTTC. It encodes CASSPRGTGGQETQYF.

This sequence joins TRBV6-5 and TRBJ1-2, with 7 bases identical to TRBD1. The CDR3 consists of 14 residues. CDR1 is MNHEY and CDR2 is SVGAGI in the germline V gene. Trimming cost V 6 bases and J 5 bases; bases outside gene matches: 9. CDR3 nucleotides: TGTGCCAGCAGCCAAGGACAGGTTTTGTATGGCTACACCTTC. Its translation: CASSQGQVLYGYTF.

The rearrangement links TRBV7-9 to TRBJ2-7, with unresolved D. V was cut by 4 bases and J by 6 bases, with 10 bases left in between. Germline CDR1 SEHNR, CDR2 FQNEAQ (reference sequence). This CDR3 is built from 12 residues. The CDR3 loop reads CASSSHESEQYF. The CDR3 region has the DNA TGTGCCAGCAGCTCGCATGAGTCCGAGCAGTACTTC. Based on the CDR3 plus reference TRBV7-9 and TRBJ2-7, the full variable domain is DTGVSQNPRHKITKRGQNVTFRCDPISEHNRLYWYRQTLGQGPEFLTYFQNEAQLEKSRLLSDRFSAERPKGSFSTLEIQRTEQGDSAMYLCASSSHESEQYFGPGTRLTVT.

The chain carries TRBV25-1 and TRBJ1-6; D is unresolved. The CDR3 has 13 amino acids. CDR1 and CDR2 from the germline V gene are MGHDK and SYGVNS. V was trimmed by 8 bases and J by 5 bases, leaving 10 bases between them. The CDR3 DNA reads as TGTGCCAGCGGCCCGGGAAATAATTCACCCCTCCACTTT. Encoded protein: CASGPGNNSPLHF.

This clone occurred a few times. The V call is TRBV6-5, the J call TRBJ1-6; D not certain. V shed 0 bases and J shed 7 bases, with 13 bases lying between them. CDR3 length equals 16 residues. Germline V gene data show CDR1 as MNHEY and CDR2 as SVGAGI. CDR3 protein: CASSYSTGSINSPLHF. The CDR3 DNA reads TGTGCCAGCAGTTACTCGACTGGGTCGATCAATTCACCCCTCCACTTT.

The chain carries TRBV6-5 and TRBJ2-2, with D possibly TRBD2 on 6 matching bases. CDR1 is MNHEY, CDR2 SVGAGI, per germline. The ends were cut back, 10 bases at V and 4 bases at J, with 16 bases in the middle. The CDR3 spans 14 residues. CDR3 loop: CATHYPGVTGELFF. As DNA, the CDR3 is TGTGCCACCCACTACCCGGGGGTCACCGGGGAGCTGTTTTTT.